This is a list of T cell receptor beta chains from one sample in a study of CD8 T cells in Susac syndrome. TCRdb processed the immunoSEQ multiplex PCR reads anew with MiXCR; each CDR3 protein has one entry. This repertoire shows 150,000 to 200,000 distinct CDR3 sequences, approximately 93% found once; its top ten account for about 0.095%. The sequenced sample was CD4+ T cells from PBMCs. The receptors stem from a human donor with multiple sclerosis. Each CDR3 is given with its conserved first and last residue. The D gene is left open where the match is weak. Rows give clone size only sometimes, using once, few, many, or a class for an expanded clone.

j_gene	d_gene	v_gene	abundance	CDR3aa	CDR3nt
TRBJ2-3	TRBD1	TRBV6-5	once	CASSYSGQGGATDTQYF	TGTGCCAGCAGTTACTCAGGACAGGGGGGTGCCACAGATACGCAGTATTTT
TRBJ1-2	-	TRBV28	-	CASSLDTNYGYTF	TGTGCCAGCAGTTTGGACACTAACTATGGCTACACCTTC
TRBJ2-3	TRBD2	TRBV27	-	CASSTRLAGRTDTQYF	TGTGCCAGCAGCACCAGACTAGCGGGCCGCACAGATACGCAGTATTTT
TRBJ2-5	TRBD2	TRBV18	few	CASSPTSGLETQYF	TGTGCCAGCTCACCGACTAGCGGTCTGGAGACCCAGTACTTC
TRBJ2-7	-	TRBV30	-	CAVEEGGIGYEQYF	TGTGCCGTGGAGGAGGGGGGCATCGGCTACGAGCAGTACTTC
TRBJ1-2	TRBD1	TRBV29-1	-	CSVKTGAYGYTF	TGCAGCGTCAAAACAGGGGCCTATGGCTACACCTTC
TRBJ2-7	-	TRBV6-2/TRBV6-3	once	CASTNPWRDISYEQYF	TGTGCCAGCACCAATCCCTGGAGGGACATTTCCTACGAGCAGTACTTC
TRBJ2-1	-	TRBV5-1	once	CASSLAVGAYNEQFF	TGCGCCAGCAGCTTGGCGGTAGGGGCTTACAATGAGCAGTTCTTC
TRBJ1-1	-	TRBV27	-	CASSGTGLRKAFF	TGTGCCAGCAGTGGTACGGGACTTCGTAAAGCTTTCTTT
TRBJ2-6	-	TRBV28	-	CASLSGANVLTF	TGTGCCAGCCTTTCTGGGGCCAACGTCCTGACTTTC
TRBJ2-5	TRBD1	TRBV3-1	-	CASSQDLRGQWETQYF	TGTGCCAGCAGCCAAGATCTCAGGGGGCAGTGGGAGACCCAGTACTTC
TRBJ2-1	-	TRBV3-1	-	CASKRRSYNEQFF	TGTGCCAGCAAAAGAAGGTCCTACAATGAGCAGTTCTTC
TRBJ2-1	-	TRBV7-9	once	CASSLAHTPSSYNEQFF	TGTGCCAGCAGCTTAGCCCACACCCCTAGCTCCTACAATGAGCAGTTCTTC
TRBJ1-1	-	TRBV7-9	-	CASSSGRTEAFF	TGTGCCAGCAGCTCCGGTAGGACTGAAGCTTTCTTT
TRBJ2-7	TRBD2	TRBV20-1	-	CSAREGGSSYEQYF	TGCAGTGCTAGAGAGGGGGGGAGCTCCTACGAGCAGTACTTC
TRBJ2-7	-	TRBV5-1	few	CASSSTDRSYEQYF	TGCGCCAGCAGCTCTACGGACCGGAGCTACGAGCAGTACTTC
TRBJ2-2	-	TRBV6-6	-	CASKNGANTGELFF	TGTGCCAGCAAGAACGGAGCGAACACCGGGGAGCTGTTTTTT
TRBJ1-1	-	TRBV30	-	CAWSVGPNTEAFF	TGTGCCTGGAGTGTCGGCCCGAACACTGAAGCTTTCTTT
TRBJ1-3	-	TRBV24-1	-	CATHCLTDYSGNTIYF	TGTGCCACCCACTGCTTGACGGATTATTCTGGAAACACCATATATTTT
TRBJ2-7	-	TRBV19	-	CARERNDYEQYF	TGTGCCAGAGAGAGGAACGATTACGAGCAGTACTTC
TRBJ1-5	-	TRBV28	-	CASSLITGYQPQHF	TGTGCCAGCAGTTTAATAACCGGGTATCAGCCCCAGCATTTT
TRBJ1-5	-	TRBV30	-	CAWSVGAVRQPQHF	TGTGCCTGGAGTGTCGGGGCAGTTCGTCAGCCCCAGCATTTT
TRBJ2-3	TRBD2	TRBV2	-	CASSGTSGRADTQYF	TGTGCCAGCAGTGGAACTAGCGGGAGGGCAGATACGCAGTATTTT
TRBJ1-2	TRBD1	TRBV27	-	CASKRRDRNGGYTF	TGTGCCAGCAAACGTAGGGACAGGAACGGTGGCTACACCTTC
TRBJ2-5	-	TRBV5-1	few	CASSFPGLQETQYF	TGCGCCAGCAGCTTTCCGGGCCTCCAAGAGACCCAGTACTTC
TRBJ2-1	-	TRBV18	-	CASSPTGAGGTKFF	TGTGCCAGCTCACCGACGGGGGCTGGCGGAACAAAGTTCTTC
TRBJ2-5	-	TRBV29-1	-	CSARRQSQETQYF	TGCAGCGCCCGGCGGCAATCACAAGAGACCCAGTACTTC
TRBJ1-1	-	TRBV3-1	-	CASSQGQILNTEAFF	TGTGCCAGCAGCCAAGGACAGATACTGAACACTGAAGCTTTCTTT
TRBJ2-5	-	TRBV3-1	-	CASSQDTARSKTQYF	TGTGCCAGCAGCCAAGATACGGCTAGGTCCAAGACCCAGTACTTC
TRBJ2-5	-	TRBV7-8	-	CASSLGFGPQETQYF	TGTGCCAGCAGCTTAGGTTTCGGCCCTCAAGAGACCCAGTACTTC
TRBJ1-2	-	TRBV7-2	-	CASSSRPANYGYTF	TGTGCCAGCAGCTCCCGCCCGGCTAACTATGGCTACACCTTC
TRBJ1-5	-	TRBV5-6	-	CASSRWGNQPQHF	TGTGCCAGCAGTCGGTGGGGCAATCAGCCCCAGCATTTT
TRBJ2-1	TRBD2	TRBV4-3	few	CASSQDLLAPYNEQFF	TGCGCCAGCAGCCAAGATTTACTAGCGCCCTACAATGAGCAGTTCTTC
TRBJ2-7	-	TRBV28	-	CASSPGVVSYEQYF	TGTGCCAGCAGCCCAGGGGTGGTTTCGTACGAGCAGTACTTC
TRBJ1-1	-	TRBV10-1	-	CASSGADSGTEAFF	TGCGCCAGCAGTGGGGCTGACTCCGGCACTGAAGCTTTCTTT
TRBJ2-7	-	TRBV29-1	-	CSVVAGSDEQYF	TGCAGCGTTGTGGCAGGGAGCGACGAGCAGTACTTC
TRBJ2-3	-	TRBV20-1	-	CSARGFAASDTQYF	TGCAGTGCACGGGGGTTTGCCGCTTCAGATACGCAGTATTTT